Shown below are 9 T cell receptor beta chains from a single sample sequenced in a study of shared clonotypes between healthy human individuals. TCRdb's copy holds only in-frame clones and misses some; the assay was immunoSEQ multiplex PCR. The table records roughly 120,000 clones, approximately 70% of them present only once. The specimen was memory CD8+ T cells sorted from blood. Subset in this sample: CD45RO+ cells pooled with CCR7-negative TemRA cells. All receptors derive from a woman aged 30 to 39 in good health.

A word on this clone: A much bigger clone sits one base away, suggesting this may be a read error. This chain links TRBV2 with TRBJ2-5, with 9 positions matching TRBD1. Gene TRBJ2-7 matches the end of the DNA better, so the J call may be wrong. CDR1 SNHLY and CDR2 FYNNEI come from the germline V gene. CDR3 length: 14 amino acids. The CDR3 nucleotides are TGTGCCAGCAGTACCGGGACAGGGTTCTACGAGCAGTACTTC. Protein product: CASSTGTGFYEQYF.

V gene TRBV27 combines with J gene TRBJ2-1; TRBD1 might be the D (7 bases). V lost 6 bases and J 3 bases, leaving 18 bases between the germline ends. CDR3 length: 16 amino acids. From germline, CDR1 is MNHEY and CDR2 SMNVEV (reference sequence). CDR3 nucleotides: TGTGCCAGCAGCCCCCAGGGGGGTAGCGGCTACAATGAGCAGTTCTTC. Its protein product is CASSPQGGSGYNEQFF.

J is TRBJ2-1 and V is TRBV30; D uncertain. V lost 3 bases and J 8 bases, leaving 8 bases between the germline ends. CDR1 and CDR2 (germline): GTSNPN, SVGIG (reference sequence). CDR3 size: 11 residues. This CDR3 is CAWRVGYEQFF. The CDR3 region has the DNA TGTGCCTGGAGAGTGGGATATGAGCAGTTCTTC.

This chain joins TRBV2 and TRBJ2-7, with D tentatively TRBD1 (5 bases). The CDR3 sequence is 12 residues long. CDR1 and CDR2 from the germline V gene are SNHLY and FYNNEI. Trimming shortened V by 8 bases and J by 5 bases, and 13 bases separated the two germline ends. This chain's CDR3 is CASQGWIHEQYF. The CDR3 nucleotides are TGTGCCAGCCAGGGATGGATCCACGAGCAGTACTTC.

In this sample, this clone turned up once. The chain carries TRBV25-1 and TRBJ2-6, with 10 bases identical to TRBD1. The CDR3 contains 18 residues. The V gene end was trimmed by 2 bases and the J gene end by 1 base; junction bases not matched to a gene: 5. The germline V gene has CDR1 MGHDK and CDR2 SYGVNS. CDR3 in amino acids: CASSERGDRGSGANVLTF. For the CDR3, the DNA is TGTGCCAGCAGTGAAAGAGGGGACAGGGGATCTGGGGCCAACGTCCTGACTTTC.

CDR3 DNA sequence: TGTGCCAGCAGCTTAATGATATACAGGGGTTGGAGTCAGCCCCAGCATTTT. Its translation is CASSLMIYRGWSQPQHF. The chain combines TRBV7-2 with TRBJ1-5, with 7 bases that match TRBD1. The CDR3 has 17 residues. Trimming at V came to 2 bases and at J to 6 bases, leaving 13 bases not matched to a gene. Germline V gene lookup returns CDR1 SGHTA and CDR2 FQGNSA. Using reference TRBV7-2 and TRBJ1-5 for the parts outside the CDR3, the full variable domain is GAGVSQSPSNKVTEKGKDVELRCDPISGHTALYWYRQSLGQGLEFLIYFQGNSAPDKSGLPSDRFSAERTGGSVSTLTIQRTQQEDSAVYLCASSLMIYRGWSQPQHFGDGTRLSIL.

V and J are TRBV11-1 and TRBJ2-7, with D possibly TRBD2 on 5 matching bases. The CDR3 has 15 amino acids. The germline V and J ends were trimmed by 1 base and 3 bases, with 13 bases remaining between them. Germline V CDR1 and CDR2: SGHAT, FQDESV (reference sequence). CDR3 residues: CASSLDLGNRYEQYF. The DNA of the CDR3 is TGTGCCAGCAGCTTAGATCTCGGGAACCGCTACGAGCAGTACTTC. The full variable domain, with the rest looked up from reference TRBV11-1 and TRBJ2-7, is EAEVAQSPRYKITEKSQAVAFWCDPISGHATLYWYRQILGQGPELLVQFQDESVVDDSQLPKDRFSAERLKGVDSTLKIQPAELGDSAMYLCASSLDLGNRYEQYFGPGTRLTVT.

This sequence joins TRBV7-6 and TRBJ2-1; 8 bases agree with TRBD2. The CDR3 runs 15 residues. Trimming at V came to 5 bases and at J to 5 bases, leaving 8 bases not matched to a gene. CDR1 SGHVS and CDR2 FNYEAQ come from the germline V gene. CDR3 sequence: CASSKLAVPNNEQFF. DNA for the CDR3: TGTGCCAGCAGCAAACTAGCGGTTCCCAACAATGAGCAGTTCTTC. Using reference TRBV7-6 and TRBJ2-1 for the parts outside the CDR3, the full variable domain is GAGVSQSPRYKVTKRGQDVALRCDPISGHVSLYWYRQALGQGPEFLTYFNYEAQQDKSGLPNDRFSAERPEGSISTLTIQRTEQRDSAMYRCASSKLAVPNNEQFFGPGTRLTVL.

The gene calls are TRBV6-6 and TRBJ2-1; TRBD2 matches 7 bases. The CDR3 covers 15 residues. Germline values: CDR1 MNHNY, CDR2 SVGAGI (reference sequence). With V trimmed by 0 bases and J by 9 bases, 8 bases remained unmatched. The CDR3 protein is CASSYSRGGSGEQFF. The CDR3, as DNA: TGTGCCAGCAGTTACTCCCGGGGCGGGAGTGGTGAGCAGTTCTTC.